A selection of T cell receptor beta chains follows, all from one sample in a study of blood T cell repertoires in COVID-19. Sequencing used immunoSEQ multiplex PCR; TCRdb keeps in-frame clones, though not all of them. The repertoire holds hundreds of thousands of clones, roughly nine tenths seen once, with just over 0.7% in the top ten. Sample: peripheral blood. The receptors derive from a man aged 35-49 years with acute or convalescent COVID-19. Both conserved end residues are part of each CDR3. A D gene is named only where the DNA matches it firmly. Clone size is stated in some rows and not others, as once, few, many or a class when expanded.

>.|TRBJ1-1|TRBV28|.
TGTGCCAGCAGTTTATTCGGGGGAAGGCTCACTGAAGCTTTCTTT
CASSLFGGRLTEAFF
>.|TRBJ2-5|TRBV11-2|TRBD2
TGTGCCAGCAGCTTAGATTTGGTAGCGGCGGGGGCCCAGTACTTC
CASSLDLVAAGAQYF
>.|TRBJ2-1|TRBV5-8|TRBD2
TGTGCCAGCAGCTTGGCCCTAGCGGGGGGCCCTTGGGATGAGCAGTTCTTC
CASSLALAGGPWDEQFF
>few|TRBJ1-1|TRBV27|TRBD1
TGTGCCAGCAGACCAACCGGGACAGGGAACACTGAAGCTTTCTTT
CASRPTGTGNTEAFF
>once|TRBJ1-2|TRBV6-6|.
TGTGCCAGCAGGACAGGACAGAATAACTATGGCTACACCTTC
CASRTGQNNYGYTF
>.|TRBJ2-7|TRBV7-9|.
TGTGCCAGCAGCCTCGGACAGATATACGAGCAGTACTTC
CASSLGQIYEQYF
>.|TRBJ2-7|TRBV7-8|TRBD2
TGTGCCAGCAGGATCGCGGGGGGGCGCTACGAGCAGTACTTC
CASRIAGGRYEQYF
>once|TRBJ2-5|TRBV1|.
TGCACCAGCAGCCAAGATCTTTACCGACTAGAAGAGACCCAGTACTTC
CTSSQDLYRLEETQYF
>.|TRBJ2-1|TRBV13|TRBD1
TGTGCCAGCAGCCCGGGGACAGCAAATGAGCAGTTCTTC
CASSPGTANEQFF
>.|TRBJ1-2|TRBV7-3|.
TGTGCCAGCAGCTTGGCCGGGAACTATGGCTACACCTTC
CASSLAGNYGYTF
>.|TRBJ2-7|TRBV10-1|.
TGCGCCAGCAGTGAGTCCACAGGGATCTACGAGCAGTACTTC
CASSESTGIYEQYF
>.|TRBJ2-1|TRBV4-2|TRBD2
TGTGCCAGCAGCCAAGATGGACTAGCTAGTAATGAGCAGTTCTTC
CASSQDGLASNEQFF
>once|TRBJ2-7|TRBV3-1/TRBV3-2|.
TGTGCCAGCAGCCAAGGACGGACTGGCGAGCAGTACTTC
CASSQGRTGEQYF
>.|TRBJ2-7|TRBV11-3|.
TGTGCCAGCAGCTTTGGGGCAGGGCATTACGAGCAGTACTTC
CASSFGAGHYEQYF
>few|TRBJ2-7|TRBV19|.
TGTGCCAGTACCCACAACCACAGGGCCGTTTGCCAGTACTTC
CASTHNHRAVCQYF
>.|TRBJ1-2|TRBV19|TRBD1
TGTGCCAGCACCCGGGACAGGGGGACCCTTGGCTACACCTTC
CASTRDRGTLGYTF
>medium-sized|TRBJ2-7|TRBV27|TRBD2
TGTGCCAGCGCCTACGAGGGTCGGGGGGCCTACGAGCAGTACTTC
CASAYEGRGAYEQYF
>.|TRBJ1-1|TRBV5-4|.
TGTGCCTCGACAGGATATATGAACACTGAAGCTTTCTTT
CASTGYMNTEAFF
>.|TRBJ1-5|TRBV5-6|.
TGTGCCAGCAGCTTGTATTCGTCGGGCAATCAGCCCCAGCATTTT
CASSLYSSGNQPQHF
>.|TRBJ2-1|TRBV9|TRBD2
TGTGCCAGCAGCGTAGGGGGCGGGAGGGGTAATGAGCAGTTCTTC
CASSVGGGRGNEQFF
>.|TRBJ2-6|TRBV5-1|TRBD1
TGCGCCAGCAGCTTGATACCGGGACAGGGGGGCTCTGGGGCCAACGTCCTGACTTTC
CASSLIPGQGGSGANVLTF
>.|TRBJ1-1|TRBV5-1|TRBD1
TGCGCCAGCAGCCCATTCGGACAGGGGGCCCCTGAAGCTTTCTTT
CASSPFGQGAPEAFF
>.|TRBJ2-2|TRBV10-1|.
TGCGCCAGCAGCGCCTTTAGATCGAACACCGGGGAGCTGTTTTTT
CASSAFRSNTGELFF
>.|TRBJ2-1|TRBV6-5|.
TGTGCCTCCCAGGGGTGGGGGAGCTCCTACAATGAGCAGTTCTTC
CASQGWGSSYNEQFF
>.|TRBJ2-7|TRBV19|.
TGTGCCAGTAGTCCCACCCCAGGGTCAGGGGCCTACGAGCAGTACTTC
CASSPTPGSGAYEQYF
>.|TRBJ1-2|TRBV29-1|TRBD1
TGCAGCTTACGACAGGGGGCTCGGGGCTACACCTTC
CSLRQGARGYTF
>.|TRBJ1-5|TRBV2|.
TGTGCCAGCACCCGGGGGGAGTCTCAGCCCCAGCATTTT
CASTRGESQPQHF
>once|TRBJ1-5|TRBV7-9|.
TGTGCCAGCAGCGCTCCCGGGGTTCAGCCCCAGCATTTT
CASSAPGVQPQHF